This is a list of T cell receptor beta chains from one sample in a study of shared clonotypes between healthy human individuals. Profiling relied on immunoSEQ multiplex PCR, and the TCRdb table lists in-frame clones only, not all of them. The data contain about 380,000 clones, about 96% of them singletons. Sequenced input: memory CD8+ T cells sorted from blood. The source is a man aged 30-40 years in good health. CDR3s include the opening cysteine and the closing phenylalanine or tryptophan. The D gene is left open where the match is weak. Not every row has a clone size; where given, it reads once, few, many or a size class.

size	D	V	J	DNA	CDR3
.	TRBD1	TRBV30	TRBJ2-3	TGTGCCTGGGGACAGGGGACCACAGATACGCAGTATTTT	CAWGQGTTDTQYF
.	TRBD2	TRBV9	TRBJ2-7	TGTGCCAGCAGCGTAGTGGAATTAGGGCGGGAGGTGAAACTTGCCCCCTACGAGCAGTACTTC	CASSVVELGREVKLAPYEQYF
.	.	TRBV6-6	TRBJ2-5	TGTGCCAGCAGTTACGTGGCGGGCCGGCAGACCCAGTACTTC	CASSYVAGRQTQYF
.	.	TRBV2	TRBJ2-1	TGTGCCAGCAGCCTCAGGGGGGCGGTATCTCCTAATGAGCAGTTCTTC	CASSLRGAVSPNEQFF
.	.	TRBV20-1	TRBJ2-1	TGCAGTGCACAGAAAAATGAGCAGTTCTTC	CSAQKNEQFF
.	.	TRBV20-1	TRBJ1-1	TGCAGCTTCGACAGGGAAGCTTTCTTT	CSFDREAFF
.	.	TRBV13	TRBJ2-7	TGTGCCAGCAGCCCGAGGTTGGGTTGGGAGCAGTACTTC	CASSPRLGWEQYF
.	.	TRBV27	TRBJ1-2	TGTGCCAGCAGTTTGGCGGGGGACTATGGCTACACCTTC	CASSLAGDYGYTF
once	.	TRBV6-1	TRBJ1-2	TGTGCCAGCAGGCCTACTAACTATGGCTACACCTTC	CASRPTNYGYTF
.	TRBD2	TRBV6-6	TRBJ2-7	TGTGCCAGCAGTCGGGGACTAGCGGGGGGTTTGCAGTACTTC	CASSRGLAGGLQYF
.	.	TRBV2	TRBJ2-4	TGTGCCAGCAGGACAGGAGAAAGGATTCAGTACTTC	CASRTGERIQYF
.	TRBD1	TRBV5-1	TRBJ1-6	TGCGCCAGCAGCTTGGACAGGGGGCTTTCACCCCTCCACTTT	CASSLDRGLSPLHF
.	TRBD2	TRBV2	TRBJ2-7	TGTGCCAGCAGTGAAGGTAGCGGGAGGACCTACGAGCAGTACTTC	CASSEGSGRTYEQYF
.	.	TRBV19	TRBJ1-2	TGTGCCAGTAGTAAGCCCTCGGGGGGTGGCTACACCTTC	CASSKPSGGGYTF
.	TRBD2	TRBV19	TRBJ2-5	TGTGCCAGTAGTATAGTCAGCGGGAGGGCCCAAGAGACCCAGTACTTC	CASSIVSGRAQETQYF